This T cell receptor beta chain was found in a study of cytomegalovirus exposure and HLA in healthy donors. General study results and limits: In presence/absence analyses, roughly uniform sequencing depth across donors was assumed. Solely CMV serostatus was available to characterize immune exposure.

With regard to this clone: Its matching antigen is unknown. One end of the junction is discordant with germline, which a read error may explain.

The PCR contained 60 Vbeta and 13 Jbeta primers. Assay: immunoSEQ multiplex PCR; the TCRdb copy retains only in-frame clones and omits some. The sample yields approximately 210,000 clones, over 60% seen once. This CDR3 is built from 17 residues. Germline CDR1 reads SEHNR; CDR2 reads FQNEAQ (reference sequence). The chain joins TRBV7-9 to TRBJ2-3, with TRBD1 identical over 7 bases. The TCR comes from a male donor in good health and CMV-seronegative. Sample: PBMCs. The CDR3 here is CSSSLPSQGSRTDTQYF. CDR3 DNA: TGTTCCAGCAGCTTACCCTCACAGGGGTCCCGCACAGATACGCAGTATTTT.